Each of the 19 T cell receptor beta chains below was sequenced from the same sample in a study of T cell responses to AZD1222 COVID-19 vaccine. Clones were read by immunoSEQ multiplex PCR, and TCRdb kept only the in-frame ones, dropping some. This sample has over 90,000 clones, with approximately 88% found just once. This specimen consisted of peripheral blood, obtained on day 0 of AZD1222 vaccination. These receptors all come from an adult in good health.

The CDR3, as DNA: TGTGCCAGCAGCTTAGCCGGGACAGGGGGCGAAAAACTGTTTTTT. Encoded protein: CASSLAGTGGEKLFF. The chain couples TRBV7-9 to TRBJ1-4; TRBD1 matches 12 bases. In germline, CDR1 is SEHNR, CDR2 FQNEAQ (reference sequence). This CDR3 spans 15 amino acids. With V trimmed by 0 bases and J by 8 bases, 1 base remained unmatched.

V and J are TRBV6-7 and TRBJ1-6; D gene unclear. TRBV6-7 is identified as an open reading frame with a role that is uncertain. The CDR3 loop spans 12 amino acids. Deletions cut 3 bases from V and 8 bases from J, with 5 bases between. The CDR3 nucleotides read TGTGCCAGCAGTTATCTTCATTCACCCCTCCACTTT. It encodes CASSYLHSPLHF.

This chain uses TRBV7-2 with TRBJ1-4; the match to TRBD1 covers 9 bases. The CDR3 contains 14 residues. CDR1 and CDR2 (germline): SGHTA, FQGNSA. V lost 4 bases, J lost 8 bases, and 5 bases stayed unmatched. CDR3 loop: CASSWTGVGEKLFF. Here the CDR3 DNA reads TGTGCCAGCAGCTGGACAGGGGTCGGGGAAAAACTGTTTTTT.

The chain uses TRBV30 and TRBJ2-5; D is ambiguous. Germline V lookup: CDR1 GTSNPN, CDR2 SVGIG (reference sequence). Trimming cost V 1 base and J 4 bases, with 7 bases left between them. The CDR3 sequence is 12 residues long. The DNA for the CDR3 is TGTGCCTGGAGTGGGTATGGAGAGACCCAGTACTTC. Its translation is CAWSGYGETQYF.

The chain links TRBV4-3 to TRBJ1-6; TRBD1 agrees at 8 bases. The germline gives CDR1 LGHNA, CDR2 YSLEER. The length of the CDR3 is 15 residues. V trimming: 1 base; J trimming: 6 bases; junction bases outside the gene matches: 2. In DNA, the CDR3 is TGCGCCAGCAGCCAAGGACAGGGGTTTAATTCACCCCTCCACTTT. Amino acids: CASSQGQGFNSPLHF.

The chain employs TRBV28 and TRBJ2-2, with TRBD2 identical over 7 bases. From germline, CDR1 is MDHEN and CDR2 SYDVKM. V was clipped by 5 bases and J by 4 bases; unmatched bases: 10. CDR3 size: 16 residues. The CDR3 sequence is CASSPGGAGSTGELFF. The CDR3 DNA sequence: TGTGCCAGCAGTCCCGGCGGAGCGGGAAGCACCGGGGAGCTGTTTTTT.

The CDR3 sequence: CASSLSGTGRDAFF. As DNA, the CDR3 is TGTGCCAGCAGCTTATCCGGGACAGGACGTGACGCTTTCTTT. This chain joins TRBV11-2 and TRBJ1-1; 8 positions agree with TRBD1. The junction had 10 bases not matched to a gene; V was cut back by 2 bases and J by 11 bases. This CDR3 comprises 14 residues. Germline CDR1 reads SGHAT; CDR2 reads FQNNGV.

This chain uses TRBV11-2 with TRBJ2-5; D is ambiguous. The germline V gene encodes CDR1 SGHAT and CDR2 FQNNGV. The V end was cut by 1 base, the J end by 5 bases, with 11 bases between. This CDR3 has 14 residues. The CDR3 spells CASSLVLRMETQYF. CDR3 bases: TGTGCCAGCAGCTTAGTTCTGCGGATGGAGACCCAGTACTTC.

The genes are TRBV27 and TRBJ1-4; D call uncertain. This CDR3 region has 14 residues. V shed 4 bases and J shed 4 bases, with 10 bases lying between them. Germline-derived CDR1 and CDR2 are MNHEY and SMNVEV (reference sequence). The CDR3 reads CASSSNTYNEKLFF. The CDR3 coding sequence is TGTGCCAGCAGTTCAAACACATATAATGAAAAACTGTTTTTT.

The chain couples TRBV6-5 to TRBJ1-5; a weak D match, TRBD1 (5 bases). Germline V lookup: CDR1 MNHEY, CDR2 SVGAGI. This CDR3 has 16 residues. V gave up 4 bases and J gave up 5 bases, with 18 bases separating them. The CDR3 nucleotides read TGTGCCAGCAGTTCCGGGGGGATTCAGTCTTATCAGCCCCAGCATTTT. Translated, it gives CASSSGGIQSYQPQHF.

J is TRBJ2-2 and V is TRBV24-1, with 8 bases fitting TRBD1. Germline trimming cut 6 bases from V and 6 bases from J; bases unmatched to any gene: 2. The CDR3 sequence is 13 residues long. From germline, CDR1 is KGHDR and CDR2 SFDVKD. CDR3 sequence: CATSRTGPGELFF. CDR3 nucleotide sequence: TGTGCCACCAGTAGGACAGGGCCCGGGGAGCTGTTTTTT.

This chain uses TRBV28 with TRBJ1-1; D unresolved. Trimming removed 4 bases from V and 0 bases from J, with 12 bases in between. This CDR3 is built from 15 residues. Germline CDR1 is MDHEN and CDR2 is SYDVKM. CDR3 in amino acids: CASSSEYALNTEAFF. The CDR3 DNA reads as TGTGCCAGCAGTTCAGAATATGCCTTGAACACTGAAGCTTTCTTT.

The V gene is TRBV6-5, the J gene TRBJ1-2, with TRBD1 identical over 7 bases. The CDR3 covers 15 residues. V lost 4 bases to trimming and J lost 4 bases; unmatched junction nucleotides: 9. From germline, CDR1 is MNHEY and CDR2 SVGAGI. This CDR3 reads CASSSQGGGSYGYTF. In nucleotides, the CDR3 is TGTGCCAGCAGTTCCCAGGGGGGAGGGAGCTATGGCTACACCTTC.

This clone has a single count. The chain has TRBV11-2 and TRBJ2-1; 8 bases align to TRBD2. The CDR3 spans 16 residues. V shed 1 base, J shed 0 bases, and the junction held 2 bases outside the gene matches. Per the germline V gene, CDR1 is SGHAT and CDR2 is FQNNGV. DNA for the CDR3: TGTGCCAGCAGCTTAGGAGCGGGGGTCTCCTACAATGAGCAGTTCTTC. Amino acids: CASSLGAGVSYNEQFF.

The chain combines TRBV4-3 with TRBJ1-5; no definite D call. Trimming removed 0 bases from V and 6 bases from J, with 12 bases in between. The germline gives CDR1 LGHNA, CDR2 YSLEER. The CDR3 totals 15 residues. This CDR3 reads CASSQERGFFQPQHF. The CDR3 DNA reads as TGCGCCAGCAGCCAAGAGCGAGGGTTCTTTCAGCCCCAGCATTTT.

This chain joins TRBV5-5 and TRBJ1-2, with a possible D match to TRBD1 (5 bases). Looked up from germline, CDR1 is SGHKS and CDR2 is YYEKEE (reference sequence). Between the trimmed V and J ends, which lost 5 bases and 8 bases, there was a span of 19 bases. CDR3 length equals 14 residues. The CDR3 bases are TGTGCCAGCAGAGAACCGGGCCCAGCAGGGGGCTACACCTTC. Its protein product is CASREPGPAGGYTF. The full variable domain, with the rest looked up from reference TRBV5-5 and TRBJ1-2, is DAGVTQSPTHLIKTRGQQVTLRCSPISGHKSVSWYQQVLGQGPQFIFQYYEKEERGRGNFPDRFSARQFPNYSSELNVNALLLGDSALYLCASREPGPAGGYTFGSGTRLTVV.

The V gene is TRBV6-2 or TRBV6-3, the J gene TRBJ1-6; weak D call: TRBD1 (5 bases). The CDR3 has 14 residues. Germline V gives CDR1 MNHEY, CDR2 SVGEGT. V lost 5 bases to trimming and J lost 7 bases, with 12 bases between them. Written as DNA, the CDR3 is TGTGCCAGCAGTACGGGGGTACCGAATTCACCCCTCCACTTT. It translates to CASSTGVPNSPLHF.

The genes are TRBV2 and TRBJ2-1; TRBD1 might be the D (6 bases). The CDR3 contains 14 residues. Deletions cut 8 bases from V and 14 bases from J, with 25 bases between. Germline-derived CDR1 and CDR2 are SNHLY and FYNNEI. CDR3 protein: CASRSISGRAGEFF. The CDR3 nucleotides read TGTGCCAGCCGATCTATATCAGGCAGGGCAGGGGAGTTCTTC.

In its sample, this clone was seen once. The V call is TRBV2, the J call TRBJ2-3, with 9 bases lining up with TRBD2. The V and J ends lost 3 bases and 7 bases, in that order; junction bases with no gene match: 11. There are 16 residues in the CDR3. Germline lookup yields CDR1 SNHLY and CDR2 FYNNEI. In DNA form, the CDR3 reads TGTGCCAGCAGTGACCCCCGAGCGGGGGGTAGAAATACGCAGTATTTT. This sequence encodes CASSDPRAGGRNTQYF.